This is a list of T cell receptor beta chains from one sample in a study of vaccination and CD4 T cells after COVID-19. MiXCR was run by TCRdb on the PCR reads, yielding one entry per CDR3 protein. The profile shows fewer than 7,500 distinct CDR3 sequences, 18% of them singletons. These receptors lack a known antigen. The sample consisted of CD4+ T cells from blood, cultured in vitro. These TCRs come from a human donor who had recovered from COVID-19. The CDR3 runs from the conserved cysteine through the conserved F or W. D genes are given only for firm matches. Clone size is not always given. Where it is, it says once, few, many or a class for expanded clones.

j_call	d_call	v_call	clone_size	cdr3_nt	cdr3_aa
TRBJ2-3	TRBD2	TRBV10-3	-	TGTGCCATTAGCGGGGGGGCTGGCACAGATACGCAGTATTTT	CAISGGAGTDTQYF
TRBJ1-5	-	TRBV2	few	TGTGCCAGCAGTGGAGTGACGGGGAGGGTGCCCCAGCATTTT	CASSGVTGRVPQHF
TRBJ1-2	-	TRBV7-2	-	TGCGCCAGCAGCCACGTTGGCTATGGCTACACCTTC	CASSHVGYGYTF
TRBJ2-7	TRBD2	TRBV27	-	TGTGCCAGCAGTTCCATCGGCGGGGGGGCCTACGAGCAGTACTTC	CASSSIGGGAYEQYF
TRBJ1-3	-	TRBV24-1	few	TGTGCCACCAGTGACTGGACAGTTGGAAACACCATATATTTT	CATSDWTVGNTIYF
TRBJ1-3	-	TRBV19	few	TGTGCCAGTGGACAAGCGATCCGCTCTGGAAACACCATATATTTT	CASGQAIRSGNTIYF
TRBJ2-3	TRBD2	TRBV7-2	-	TGTGCCAGCAGCCCCCCACTAGCGGGGGCGGATACGCAGTATTTT	CASSPPLAGADTQYF
TRBJ2-6	-	TRBV14	-	TGTGCCAGCAGCAACAATCCTGGGGCAGGGGCCAACGTCCTGACTTTC	CASSNNPGAGANVLTF
TRBJ1-5	TRBD1	TRBV11-2	-	TGTGCCAGCAGCTCTCACAGGGGGCCCCAGCATTTT	CASSSHRGPQHF
TRBJ2-3	-	TRBV7-6	-	TGTGCCAGCAGGATGGGTAGCACAGATACGCAGTATTTT	CASRMGSTDTQYF
TRBJ1-1	-	TRBV19	-	TGTGCCAGTAGTGTGGACTTCCTAGAAGGCACTGAAGCTTTCTTT	CASSVDFLEGTEAFF
TRBJ1-1	-	TRBV7-6	-	TGTGCCAGCAACAGGCTGAACACTGAAGCTTTCTTT	CASNRLNTEAFF
TRBJ2-1	-	TRBV20-1	-	TGCAGTGCTCCCTCCCGGGGGATATACAATGAGCAGTTCTTC	CSAPSRGIYNEQFF
TRBJ1-1	-	TRBV20-1	medium-sized	TGCAGTGCTACCCGGGCAGGGGAGACCACTGAAGCTTTCTTT	CSATRAGETTEAFF